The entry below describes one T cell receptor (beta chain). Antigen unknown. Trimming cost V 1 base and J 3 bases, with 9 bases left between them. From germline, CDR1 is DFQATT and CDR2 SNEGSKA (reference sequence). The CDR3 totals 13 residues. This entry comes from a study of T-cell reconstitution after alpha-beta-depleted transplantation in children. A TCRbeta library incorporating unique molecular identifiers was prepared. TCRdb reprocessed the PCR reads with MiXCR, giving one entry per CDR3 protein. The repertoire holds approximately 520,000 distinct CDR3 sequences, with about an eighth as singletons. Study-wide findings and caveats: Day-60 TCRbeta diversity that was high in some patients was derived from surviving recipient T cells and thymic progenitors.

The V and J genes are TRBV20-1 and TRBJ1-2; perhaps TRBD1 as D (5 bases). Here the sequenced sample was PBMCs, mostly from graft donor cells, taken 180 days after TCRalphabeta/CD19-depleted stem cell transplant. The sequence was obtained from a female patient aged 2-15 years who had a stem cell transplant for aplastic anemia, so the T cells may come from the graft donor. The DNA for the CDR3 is TGCAGTGCTAGAGGGAGGGGCGACTATGGCTACACCTTC. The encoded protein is CSARGRGDYGYTF.